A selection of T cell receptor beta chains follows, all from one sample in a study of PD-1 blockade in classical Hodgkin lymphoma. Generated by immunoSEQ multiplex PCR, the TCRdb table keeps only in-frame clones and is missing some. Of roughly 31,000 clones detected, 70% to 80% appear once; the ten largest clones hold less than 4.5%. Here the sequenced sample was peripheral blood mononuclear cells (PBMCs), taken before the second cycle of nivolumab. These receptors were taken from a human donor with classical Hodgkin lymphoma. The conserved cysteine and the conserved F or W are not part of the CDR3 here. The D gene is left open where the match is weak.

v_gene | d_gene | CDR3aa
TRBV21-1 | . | ASSKPCAGIMNTEAF
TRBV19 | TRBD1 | ASSRGGTGAGYT
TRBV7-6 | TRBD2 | ASSSLPTSGSKETQY
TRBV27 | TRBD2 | ASSGLAAKETQY
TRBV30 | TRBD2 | AWSATSVFRTDTQY
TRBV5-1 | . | ASSLTSNTGELF
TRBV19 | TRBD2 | ASSPGLAGGIYPYEQY
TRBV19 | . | ASSISANTGELF
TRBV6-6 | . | ASRAGGNQPQH
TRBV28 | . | ASGQQGPNYGYT
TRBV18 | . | ASSPLDSSNTEAF
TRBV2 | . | ARESRGKVREQY
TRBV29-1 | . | SVSPST
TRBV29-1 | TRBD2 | SVVLSGRGEQF
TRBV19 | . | ASSIMVGETEAF
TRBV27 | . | ASSLSGYGEKLF
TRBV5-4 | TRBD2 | ASSGGASGGSEEQF
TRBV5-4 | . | ASSSPYGYT
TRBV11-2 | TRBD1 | ASSLVRGQGPHEQY